This T cell receptor beta chain was found in a study of regulatory T cells in long-lasting Graves disease. Time point: newly diagnosed GD, antithyroid drugs for less than 3 months. Construction of the TCR library relied on RNA isolated from PBMCs. Arm-PCR of CDR3 regions and iRepertoire HTBI primers were the basis on which TCR beta libraries were built. TCRdb itself ran the multiplex PCR reads through MiXCR, one entry per CDR3 protein. The sample carries about 500,000 distinct CDR3 sequences, roughly 15% recorded once. Germline CDR1 is LNHDA and CDR2 is SQIVND (reference sequence). This CDR3 contains 16 residues. V lost 6 bases and J 4 bases, leaving 19 bases between the germline ends. This sample was shared with a second study, whose subject was T cells in Graves' hyperthyroidism and ophthalmopathy. That paper adds: Pregnant or lactating patients were excluded, as were those with uncontrolled infection or other autoimmune disease.

The TCR sequence derives from a man between 35 and 55 years old with Graves disease. This sequence joins TRBV19 and TRBJ1-5, with D uncertain. The input for sequencing was peripheral blood mononuclear cells (PBMCs), taken at new diagnosis, from a patient treated with antithyroid drugs. The CDR3 bases are TGTGCCAGTAGACTGAGTTTCACCAGGCAAAATCAGCCCCAGCATTTT. This sequence encodes CASRLSFTRQNQPQHF. The full variable domain, its missing parts supplied by reference TRBV19 and TRBJ1-5, is DGGITQSPKYLFRKEGQNVTLSCEQNLNHDAMYWYRQDPGQGLRLIYYSQIVNDFQKGDIAEGYSVSREKKESFPLTVTSAQKNPTAFYLCASRLSFTRQNQPQHFGDGTRLSIL.